A selection of T cell receptor beta chains follows, all from one sample in a study of blood T cell repertoires in COVID-19. Profiling relied on immunoSEQ multiplex PCR, and the TCRdb table lists in-frame clones only, not all of them. This table holds over 90,000 clones, about 82% found once. Sequenced: peripheral blood. Every receptor here comes from a woman aged 55 to 70 in a cohort sampled during active or convalescent COVID-19. The CDR3 runs from the conserved cysteine through the conserved F or W. The order of the fields is J gene, V gene, D gene, clone size, CDR3 protein, CDR3 DNA. The D gene is left open where the match is weak. Not every row has a clone size; where given, it reads once, few, many or a size class.

>TRBJ1-1|TRBV7-3|NA|few
CASSRTAPTGNTEAFF
TGTGCCAGCAGCCGAACCGCCCCGACAGGGAACACTGAAGCTTTCTTT
>TRBJ2-7|TRBV10-2|TRBD2|NA
CASTYSGGSSYEQYF
TGCGCCAGCACCTATAGCGGGGGGTCCTCCTACGAGCAGTACTTC
>TRBJ2-4|TRBV24-1|NA|NA
CATSDPGENIQYF
TGTGCCACCAGTGATCCGGGGGAAAACATTCAGTACTTC
>TRBJ1-4|TRBV2|NA|few
CASSEGAVEKLFF
TGTGCCAGCAGTGAAGGGGCAGTAGAAAAACTGTTTTTT
>TRBJ2-7|TRBV4-1|NA|NA
CASSQEQGRFREQYF
TGCGCCAGCAGCCAAGAGCAAGGGAGGTTTCGCGAGCAGTACTTC
>TRBJ2-1|TRBV28|NA|NA
CASSSGSYNEQFF
TGTGCCAGCAGCTCCGGGAGTTACAATGAGCAGTTCTTC
>TRBJ2-1|TRBV2|NA|NA
CASSVSRTYNEQFF
TGTGCCAGCAGTGTTTCTAGGACCTACAATGAGCAGTTCTTC
>TRBJ2-7|TRBV29-1|TRBD1|NA
CSASDRGRFEQYF
TGCAGCGCGTCGGACAGGGGGCGGTTCGAGCAGTACTTC
>TRBJ1-5|TRBV4-1|NA|few
CASSQESGNQPQHF
TGCGCCAGCAGCCAAGAGTCGGGGAATCAGCCCCAGCATTTT
>TRBJ1-1|TRBV30|NA|NA
CAWDTGLGNTEAFF
TGTGCCTGGGATACAGGTCTGGGGAACACTGAAGCTTTCTTT
>TRBJ2-3|TRBV19|NA|NA
CASPSGLSSTDTQYF
TGTGCCAGCCCCTCGGGACTTTCTAGCACAGATACGCAGTATTTT
>TRBJ1-6|TRBV28|NA|NA
CASRSSLSYNSPLHF
TGTGCCAGCAGATCAAGCCTCTCCTATAATTCACCCCTCCACTTT
>TRBJ1-2|TRBV6-5|TRBD1|once
CASVSGDRINYGYTF
TGTGCCAGCGTGAGTGGGGACAGAATTAACTATGGCTACACCTTC